The entry that follows covers one T cell receptor beta chain sequence. What it binds is not known. The entry originates in a study of cytomegalovirus exposure and HLA in healthy donors. The study's findings and limits: In a later analysis, DRB1 alleles had the most associated TCRs; HLA-C alleles the fewest. Diagnosis of cytomegalovirus status made by the classifier reportedly showed high specificity and sensitivity. Several top significant clusters appeared, in a later analysis, to be linked to common viral pathogens. It was around 160 TCR beta chains that were listed as cytomegalovirus-associated.

CDR3 length: 17 amino acids. CDR1 and CDR2 from the germline V gene are MDHEN and SYDVKM. J gave up 6 bases and V 5 bases, and 14 bases lay outside the gene matches. Amplification used 60 Vbeta primers and 13 Jbeta primers. Method: immunoSEQ multiplex PCR; TCRdb's copy keeps in-frame clones and lacks some. The sample includes roughly 80,000 clones, around 60% of them seen just once. The clonotype originates from a male donor in good health and CMV-seropositive. Sequencing was performed on PBMCs. This chain links TRBV28 with TRBJ1-5; 9 bases line up with TRBD1. The CDR3 loop is CASSPRSRDRVGQPQHF. The CDR3 nucleotides read TGTGCCAGCAGTCCGAGATCCCGGGACAGGGTCGGTCAGCCCCAGCATTTT.